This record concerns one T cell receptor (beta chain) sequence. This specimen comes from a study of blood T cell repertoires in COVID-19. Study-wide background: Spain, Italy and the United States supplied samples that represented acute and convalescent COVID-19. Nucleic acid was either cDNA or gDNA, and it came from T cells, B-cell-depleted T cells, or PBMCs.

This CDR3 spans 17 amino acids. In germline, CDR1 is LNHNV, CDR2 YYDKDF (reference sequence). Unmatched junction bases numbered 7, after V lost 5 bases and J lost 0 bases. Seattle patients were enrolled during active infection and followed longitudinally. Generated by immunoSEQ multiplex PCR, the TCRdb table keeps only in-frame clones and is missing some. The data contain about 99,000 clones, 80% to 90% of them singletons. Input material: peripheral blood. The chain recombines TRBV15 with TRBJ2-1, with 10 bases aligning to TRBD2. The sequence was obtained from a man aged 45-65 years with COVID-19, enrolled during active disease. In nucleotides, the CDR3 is TGTGCCACCAGCCGAAGTAGCGGGGGGTACTCCTACAATGAGCAGTTCTTC. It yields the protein CATSRSSGGYSYNEQFF.